Described below is a single T cell receptor beta chain sequence and its context. The antigen is undetermined. This record belongs to a study of radiotherapy plus CTLA-4 blockade in lung cancer. Study-level results: Reports identified early blood T cell clone dynamics, with interferon-beta, as the best response predictor.

Enrolled patients, whose metastatic non-small-cell lung cancer was chemo-refractory, received focal radiation plus CTLA-4 blockade with ipilimumab. The CDR3 contains 17 residues. CDR1 is PRHDT, CDR2 FYEKMQ, per germline (reference sequence). Trimming pared 1 base from V and 0 bases from J, leaving 16 bases between. Some clones are missing from TCRdb's copy, which holds only in-frame ones; the method was immunoSEQ multiplex PCR. The table lists 81,000 or so clones, around nine tenths of them singletons. The receptor was derived from a human donor with non-small cell lung cancer who had stable disease on radiotherapy plus ipilimumab. Source: peripheral blood, taken from a patient treated with radiotherapy plus ipilimumab. The chain employs TRBV13 and TRBJ2-7; D ambiguous. In nucleotides, the CDR3 is TGTGCCAGCAGCTTAGTAACAGAAACAGTTTACTCCTACGAGCAGTACTTC. Its protein product is CASSLVTETVYSYEQYF. Combining the CDR3 with reference TRBV13 and TRBJ2-7 gives the whole variable domain AAGVIQSPRHLIKEKRETATLKCYPIPRHDTVYWYQQGPGQDPQFLISFYEKMQSDKGSIPDRFSAQQFSDYHSELNMSSLELGDSALYFCASSLVTETVYSYEQYFGPGTRLTVT.